Following are 25 T cell receptor beta chains from one sample sequenced in a study of blood T cell repertoires in COVID-19. Measured with immunoSEQ multiplex PCR; TCRdb has only the in-frame clones, and not every one. The sample lists over 45,000 clones, about 81% seen once, with around 4.5% in the top ten. The sample consisted of peripheral blood. These receptors came from a man in his fifties or sixties with active COVID-19.

The CDR3 DNA reads TGTGCCACCCCGACGGTCCAGGGTTACACTGAAGCTTTCTTT. Its translation is CATPTVQGYTEAFF. The V gene is TRBV6-5, the J gene TRBJ1-1, with a weak D call TRBD1 (5 bases). V lost 10 bases, J lost 3 bases, and 18 bases lay in between. The V gene's germline CDR1 is MNHEY and CDR2 SVGAGI. This CDR3 has 14 residues.

The chain joins TRBV7-8 to TRBJ2-7; 9 positions match TRBD1. The germline V gene encodes CDR1 SGHVS and CDR2 FQNEAQ. The CDR3 is 16 residues long. V trimming: 3 bases; J trimming: 5 bases; junction bases outside the gene matches: 11. As DNA, the CDR3 is TGTGCCAGCAGCTTTAGGAGAGGGACAGGGAGCGACGAGCAGTACTTC. Its translation: CASSFRRGTGSDEQYF.

This chain connects TRBV5-4 to TRBJ1-1; the D gene is possibly TRBD1 (6 bases). Looked up from germline, CDR1 is SGHNT and CDR2 is YYREEE (reference sequence). The CDR3 extends over 16 amino acids. The V gene lost 0 bases and the J gene lost 1 base, with 13 bases spanning the gap. The CDR3 nucleotides are TGTGCCAGCAGCTTGGGGGGCGTCAGGGGGAACACTGAAGCTTTCTTT. It yields the protein CASSLGGVRGNTEAFF.

The chain uses TRBV27 and TRBJ2-1; 14 bases line up with TRBD2. The CDR3 consists of 15 residues. The V gene end was trimmed by 4 bases and the J gene end by 15 bases; junction bases not matched to a gene: 11. The V gene's germline CDR1 is MNHEY and CDR2 SMNVEV (reference sequence). The CDR3 reads CASSWGLAGELGWFF. As DNA, the CDR3 is TGTGCCAGCAGTTGGGGACTAGCGGGGGAGCTGGGGTGGTTCTTC.

The gene calls are TRBV5-5 and TRBJ2-5; 9 nucleotides agree with TRBD1. This CDR3 has 14 amino acids. Unmatched junction bases numbered 6, after V lost 4 bases and J lost 5 bases. Looked up from germline, CDR1 is SGHKS and CDR2 is YYEKEE (reference sequence). CDR3 amino acids: CASSRGQGVETQYF. In nucleotides, the CDR3 is TGTGCCAGCAGCCGGGGACAGGGTGTTGAGACCCAGTACTTC.

The chain uses TRBV6-5 and TRBJ2-7; 8 nucleotides match TRBD2. Germline assignment: CDR1 MNHEY and CDR2 SVGAGI. The CDR3 covers 14 residues. V lost 2 bases to trimming and J lost 5 bases; unmatched junction nucleotides: 5. The CDR3 DNA follows: TGTGCCAGCAGTTACGGAGCGGGGGTCGACGAGCAGTACTTC. It translates to CASSYGAGVDEQYF.

The genes are TRBV5-5 and TRBJ1-3, with TRBD1 matching over 8 bases. The CDR3 spans 15 residues. Unmatched junction bases numbered 5, after V lost 3 bases and J lost 3 bases. Germline V gene sequence: CDR1 SGHKS, CDR2 YYEKEE (reference sequence). The CDR3 protein is CASSYSGTGGNTIYF. For the CDR3, the DNA is TGTGCCAGCAGCTACTCCGGGACAGGTGGAAACACCATATATTTT.

V usage is TRBV6-5 and J usage is TRBJ1-6; tentative D call: TRBD1 (6 bases). Trimming took 0 bases from V and 9 from J, leaving 15 bases between them. Germline V gene data show CDR1 as MNHEY and CDR2 as SVGAGI. The CDR3 totals 16 residues. The CDR3 reads CASSYSGRGSLSPLHF. The CDR3 nucleotides are TGTGCCAGCAGTTACTCGGGCAGGGGTTCCCTTTCACCCCTCCACTTT.

This clone was seen just once. CDR3 in DNA: TGTGCCATCAGTGACCCACGAGGAGGAGGCTACACCTTC. Amino acids: CAISDPRGGGYTF. The V and J genes are TRBV10-3 and TRBJ1-2; no reliable D call. CDR1 and CDR2 from the germline V gene are ENHRY and SYGVKD. V shed 3 bases and J shed 8 bases, with 13 bases lying between them. This CDR3 is built from 13 residues.

J is TRBJ2-7 and V is TRBV11-2; D call uncertain. There are 14 residues in the CDR3. Germline CDR1 and CDR2: SGHAT and FQNNGV. V lost 0 bases and J lost 0, with 6 bases in between. The CDR3 sequence: CASSLDVNSYEQYF. CDR3 nucleotides: TGTGCCAGCAGCTTAGATGTCAACTCCTACGAGCAGTACTTC.

The CDR3 reads CASSQDNTYEQYF. CDR3 nucleotides: TGTGCCAGCTCACAGGACAACACCTACGAGCAGTACTTC. This chain connects TRBV18 to TRBJ2-7; a weak D match, TRBD1 (5 bases). V gave up 4 bases and J gave up 2 bases, with 9 bases separating them. Germline values: CDR1 KGHSH, CDR2 LQKENI. The CDR3 has 13 amino acids.

For the CDR3, the DNA is TGTGCCAGCAGCTTAGGACGACAACCCCATTCACCCCTCCACTTT. Translation: CASSLGRQPHSPLHF. The chain has TRBV7-2 and TRBJ1-6; no clear D gene. V lost 1 base, J lost 8 bases, and 12 bases lay in between. CDR1 SGHTA and CDR2 FQGNSA come from the germline V gene. The CDR3 has 15 amino acids. Full variable domain (outside the CDR3, taken from reference TRBV7-2 and TRBJ1-6): GAGVSQSPSNKVTEKGKDVELRCDPISGHTALYWYRQSLGQGLEFLIYFQGNSAPDKSGLPSDRFSAERTGGSVSTLTIQRTQQEDSAVYLCASSLGRQPHSPLHFGNGTRLTVT.

The chain employs TRBV6-2 or TRBV6-3 and TRBJ2-7; 8 bases line up with TRBD1. In germline, CDR1 is MNHEY, CDR2 SVGEGT. V shed 0 bases and J 3 bases; nucleotides not matched to a gene: 1. The CDR3 spans 14 residues. CDR3 DNA: TGTGCCAGCAGTTACTCGGACAGGGTCTACGAGCAGTACTTC. Amino acid sequence: CASSYSDRVYEQYF.

The chain couples TRBV5-5 to TRBJ1-2; tentatively, D is TRBD1 (6 bases). The CDR3 is 14 residues long. The germline V gene encodes CDR1 SGHKS and CDR2 YYEKEE (reference sequence). V was trimmed by 0 bases and J by 2 bases, leaving 8 bases between them. CDR3 region: CASSLATGNYGYTF. Written as DNA, the CDR3 is TGTGCCAGCAGCTTGGCAACAGGGAACTATGGCTACACCTTC.

The chain carries TRBV6-2 or TRBV6-3 and TRBJ2-3; 10 bases fit TRBD2. The CDR3 runs to 15 residues. V was pared by 4 bases and J by 9 bases, with 10 bases of the junction left unmatched. The germline CDR1 and CDR2 sequences are MNHEY and SVGEGT. CDR3 DNA: TGTGCCAGCAGTTCGTCTAGCGGGGGCCAAGTCACGCAGTATTTT. This sequence encodes CASSSSSGGQVTQYF.

This rearrangement joins TRBV4-1 to TRBJ1-2, with TRBD1 identical over 9 bases. The V segment lost 4 bases and the J segment 2 bases; nucleotides outside the gene matches: 11. Per germline, CDR1 MGHRA and CDR2 YSYEKL. The CDR3 has 17 residues. The CDR3 spells CASSPGQGGWRNYGYTF. The CDR3, as DNA: TGCGCCAGCAGCCCGGGACAGGGAGGATGGAGGAACTATGGCTACACCTTC.

This chain connects TRBV7-2 to TRBJ2-3; D might be TRBD1 (6 bases). V lost 5 bases, J lost 0 bases, and 12 bases lay in between. CDR3 length equals 15 residues. The germline CDR1 and CDR2 sequences are SGHTA and FQGNSA. The CDR3 region is CASSQRQASTDTQYF. In DNA form, the CDR3 reads TGTGCCAGCAGCCAAAGACAGGCTAGCACAGATACGCAGTATTTT.

The chain couples TRBV2 to TRBJ1-6; tentative D call: TRBD1 (5 bases). The germline CDR1 and CDR2 sequences are SNHLY and FYNNEI. V was pared by 3 bases and J by 9 bases, with 15 bases between. This CDR3 contains 15 residues. This CDR3 is CASSEREGVRSPLHF. CDR3 bases: TGTGCCAGCAGTGAGCGGGAAGGGGTCCGTTCACCCCTCCACTTT.

The chain is built from TRBV6-5 and TRBJ1-2; no definite D call. Germline CDR1 is MNHEY and CDR2 is SVGAGI. V lost 10 bases and J 6 bases, leaving 18 bases between the germline ends. The CDR3 is 13 residues long. In DNA form, the CDR3 reads TGTGCCATCACCCTTTGGCCACGGGATGGCTACACCTTC. Protein sequence: CAITLWPRDGYTF.

The chain uses TRBV18 and TRBJ2-5, with D tentatively TRBD1 (6 bases). V gave up 6 bases and J gave up 1 base, with 9 bases separating them. This CDR3 region has 13 residues. In germline, CDR1 is KGHSH, CDR2 LQKENI. CDR3 loop: CASSRDTQETQYF. The CDR3 DNA follows: TGTGCCAGCTCCCGGGACACCCAAGAGACCCAGTACTTC.

This clone appeared a few times. The chain combines TRBV11-2 with TRBJ2-2, with TRBD2 identical over 7 bases. This CDR3 has 13 amino acids. Germline values: CDR1 SGHAT, CDR2 FQNNGV. V dropped 10 bases and J dropped 1; count of bases not matched to a gene: 3. CDR3 loop: CATQRENTGELFF. The CDR3 nucleotides read TGTGCCACCCAGCGGGAGAACACCGGGGAGCTGTTTTTT.

This sequence joins TRBV11-2 and TRBJ2-7; D is possibly TRBD1 (6 bases). The CDR3 contains 12 residues. Germline CDR1 SGHAT, CDR2 FQNNGV. The ends were cut back, 6 bases at V and 3 bases at J, with 9 bases in the middle. The CDR3 bases are TGTGCCAGCAGTATACAGGGCTACGAGCAGTACTTC. Translating gives CASSIQGYEQYF.

The chain combines TRBV27 with TRBJ2-7; D is ambiguous. CDR3 length: 13 amino acids. Germline V gene sequence: CDR1 MNHEY, CDR2 SMNVEV (reference sequence). The ends were cut back, 3 bases at V and 1 base at J, with 7 bases in the middle. DNA of the CDR3: TGTGCCAGCAGTTTGCAGGCTTCCTACGAGCAGTACTTC. Its translation is CASSLQASYEQYF.

Concerning this clone: Distinct nucleotide sequences in the sample also encode this CDR3. V is TRBV2 and J is TRBJ1-1; D is unresolved. V was clipped by 6 bases and J by 0 bases, with 8 bases between them. CDR1 is SNHLY, CDR2 FYNNEI, per germline. This CDR3 region has 13 residues. CDR3 sequence (DNA): TGTGCCAGCAGGAACAAGTTGAACACTGAAGCTTTCTTT. Translated: CASRNKLNTEAFF.

The rearrangement uses TRBV7-6 and TRBJ2-6, with a weak D call TRBD1 (5 bases). V was pared by 5 bases and J by 4 bases, with 12 bases between. The CDR3 spans 15 residues. CDR1 and CDR2 (germline): SGHVS, FNYEAQ. This chain's CDR3 is CASSPQGSGANVLTF. DNA of the CDR3: TGTGCCAGCAGCCCCCAGGGTTCGGGGGCCAACGTCCTGACTTTC.